The source of this T cell receptor (beta chain) is a study of blood T cell repertoires in COVID-19. Adults between roughly 18 and 100 years of age took part from under 30 US areas. Participants' reported clinical history set cohort assignment. CDR3 size: 16 residues. Germline values: CDR1 SGHRS, CDR2 YFSETQ. Trimming pared 4 bases from V and 6 bases from J, leaving 20 bases between. The data were produced by immunoSEQ multiplex PCR, yet TCRdb's version contains in-frame clones alone and is incomplete. Here the sample spans some 170,000 clones, approximately 82% being singletons. J is TRBJ2-1 and V is TRBV5-1; TRBD2 might be the D (7 bases). The source of this sequence is a middle-aged man who had recovered from COVID-19. The specimen was PBMCs or T cells enriched from blood (not recorded which). Written as DNA, the CDR3 is TGCGCCAGCAGCGGGTCCGGGGGGCAGAGCCTCAATGAGCAGTTCTTC. Its protein is CASSGSGGQSLNEQFF.